The text below deals with one T cell receptor beta chain. Its antigen is currently unknown. The CDR3 runs to 15 residues. CDR1 is SGHAT and CDR2 is FQNNGV in the germline V gene. The V and J ends lost 6 bases and 3 bases respectively, with 14 bases between them. Healthy bone marrow donors supplied every sample. The entry originates in a study of cytomegalovirus exposure and HLA in healthy donors. Overall study findings and caveats: The study assumed roughly uniform donor sequencing depth for presence/absence analyses. Being indistinguishable, some V segments were excluded, TRBV6-2 and TRBV6-3 among them. Later findings reportedly placed an Asian-associated ancestry cluster below the approximately 670-donor mean for N-insertions.

The PCR used 60 Vbeta and 13 Jbeta primers. Measured with immunoSEQ multiplex PCR; TCRdb has only the in-frame clones, and not every one. The data contain 150,000 to 200,000 clones, roughly four fifths of them singletons. This chain uses TRBV11-2 with TRBJ2-2; weak D call: TRBD1 (5 bases). Sample: PBMCs. The sequence came from a young man in good health and CMV-seronegative. The CDR3 loop is CASRQRIGDTGELFF. CDR3 DNA sequence: TGTGCCAGCAGACAACGGATAGGGGACACCGGGGAGCTGTTTTTT.